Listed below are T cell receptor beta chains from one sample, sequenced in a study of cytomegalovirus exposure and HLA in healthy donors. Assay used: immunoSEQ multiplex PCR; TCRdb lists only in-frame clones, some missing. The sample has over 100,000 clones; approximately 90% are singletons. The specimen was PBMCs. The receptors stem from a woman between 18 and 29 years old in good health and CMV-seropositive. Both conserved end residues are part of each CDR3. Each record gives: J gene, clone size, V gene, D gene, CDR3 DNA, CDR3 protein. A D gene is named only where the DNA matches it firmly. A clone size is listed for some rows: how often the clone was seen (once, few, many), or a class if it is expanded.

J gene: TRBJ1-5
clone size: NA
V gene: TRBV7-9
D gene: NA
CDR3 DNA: TGTGCCAGCAGCTTAGCGGCAGGGCTCCCTCAGCCCCAGCATTTT
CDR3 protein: CASSLAAGLPQPQHF

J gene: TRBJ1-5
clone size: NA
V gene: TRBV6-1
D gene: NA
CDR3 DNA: TGTGCCAGCAGGGCAGGGTTTGGCAATCAGCCCCAGCATTTT
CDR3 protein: CASRAGFGNQPQHF

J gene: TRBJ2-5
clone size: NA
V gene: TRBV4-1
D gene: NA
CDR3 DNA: TGCGCCAGCAGCCAAGTCACAGACCAAGAGACCCAGTACTTC
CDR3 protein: CASSQVTDQETQYF

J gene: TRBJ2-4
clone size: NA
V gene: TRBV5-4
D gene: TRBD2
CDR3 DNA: TGTGCCAGCAGCTTTTTGGCGCGGGGGAGACTAGCCAAAAACATTCAGTACTTC
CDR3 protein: CASSFLARGRLAKNIQYF

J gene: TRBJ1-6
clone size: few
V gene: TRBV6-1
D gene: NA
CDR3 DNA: TGTGCCAGCAGCCCCAGGGGAAGGGATTCACCCCTCCACTTT
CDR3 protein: CASSPRGRDSPLHF

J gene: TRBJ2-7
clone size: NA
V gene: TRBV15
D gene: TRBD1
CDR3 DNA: TGTGCCACCAGCAGAGGGGGGGGACAGGGAGGCTACGAGCAGTACTTC
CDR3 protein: CATSRGGGQGGYEQYF

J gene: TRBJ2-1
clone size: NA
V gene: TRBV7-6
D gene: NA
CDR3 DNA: TGTGCCAGCAGCTTAGCGCCCTCCTACTCCTACAATGAGCAGTTCTTC
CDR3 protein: CASSLAPSYSYNEQFF

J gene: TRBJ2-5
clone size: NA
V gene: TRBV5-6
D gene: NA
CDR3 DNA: TGTGCCAGCAGCGGGGCTGGGGAGACCCAGTACTTC
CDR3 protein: CASSGAGETQYF

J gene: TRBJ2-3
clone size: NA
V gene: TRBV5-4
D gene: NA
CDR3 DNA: TGTGCCAGCAGCTTGGTGGGGGGGGGCCCGGCAGATACGCAGTATTTT
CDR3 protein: CASSLVGGGPADTQYF

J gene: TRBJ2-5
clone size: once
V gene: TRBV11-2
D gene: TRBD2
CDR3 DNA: TGTGCCAGCAGCTTAGATTTGGGACTAGCGGGAGAAGAGACCCAGTACTTC
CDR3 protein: CASSLDLGLAGEETQYF

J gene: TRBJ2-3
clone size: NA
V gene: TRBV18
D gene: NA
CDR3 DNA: TGTGCCAGCTCACCACCGATTAAGGGGTCGGATACGCAGTATTTT
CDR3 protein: CASSPPIKGSDTQYF

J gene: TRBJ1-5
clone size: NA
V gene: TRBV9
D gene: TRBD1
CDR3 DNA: TGTGCCAGCAGCGTTGGGGACAGTTTCGGTCCCCAGCATTTT
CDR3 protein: CASSVGDSFGPQHF

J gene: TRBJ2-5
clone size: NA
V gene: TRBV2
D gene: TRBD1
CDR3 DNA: TGTGCCAGCAGTGAAGGGTCAGGGGGCGAAGAGACCCAGTACTTC
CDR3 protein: CASSEGSGGEETQYF

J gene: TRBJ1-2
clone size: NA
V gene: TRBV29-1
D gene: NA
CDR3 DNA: TGCAGCGTTGAAGACCAGGGCCATTATGGCTACACCTTC
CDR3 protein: CSVEDQGHYGYTF

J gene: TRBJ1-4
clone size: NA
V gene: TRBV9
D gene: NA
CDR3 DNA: TGTGCCAGCAGCGAGAGGGGGAGCACTAATGAAAAACTGTTTTTT
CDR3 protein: CASSERGSTNEKLFF

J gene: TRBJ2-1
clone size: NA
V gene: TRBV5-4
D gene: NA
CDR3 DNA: TGTGCCAGCAGCCTGTTGAATGAGCAGTTCTTC
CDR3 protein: CASSLLNEQFF

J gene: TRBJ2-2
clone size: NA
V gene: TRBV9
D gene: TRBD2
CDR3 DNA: TGTGCCAGCAGCAGTCGGACTAGCGGGGTGAACACCGGGGAGCTGTTTTTT
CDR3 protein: CASSSRTSGVNTGELFF

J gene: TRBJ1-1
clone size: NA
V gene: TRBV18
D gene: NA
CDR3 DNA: TGTGCCAGCTCACCCGTTTACAGGTCTATGAACACTGAAGCTTTCTTT
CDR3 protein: CASSPVYRSMNTEAFF

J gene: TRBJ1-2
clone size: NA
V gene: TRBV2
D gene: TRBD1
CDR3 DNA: TGTGCCAGCAGCCCTGACAGGTTACAGGGGTATGGCTACACCTTC
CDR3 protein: CASSPDRLQGYGYTF

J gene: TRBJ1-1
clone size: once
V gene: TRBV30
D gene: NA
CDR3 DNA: TGTGCCTGGAGTTTACGGAGGGGGGGAAAGAACACTGAAGCTTTCTTT
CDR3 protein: CAWSLRRGGKNTEAFF

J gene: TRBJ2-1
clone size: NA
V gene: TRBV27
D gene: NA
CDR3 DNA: TGTGCCAGCAGTTCCCCGCTAGCGACGACCTACAATGAGCAGTTCTTC
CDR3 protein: CASSSPLATTYNEQFF

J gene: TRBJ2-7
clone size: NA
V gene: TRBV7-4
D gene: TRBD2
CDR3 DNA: TGTGCCAGCAGCCCCGGACTAGCGGACACTTACGAGCAGTACTTC
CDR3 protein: CASSPGLADTYEQYF

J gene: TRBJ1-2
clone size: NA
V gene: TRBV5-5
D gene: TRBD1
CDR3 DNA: TGTGCCAGCAGCTCAGGGGGTAGCTATGGCTACACCTTC
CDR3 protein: CASSSGGSYGYTF

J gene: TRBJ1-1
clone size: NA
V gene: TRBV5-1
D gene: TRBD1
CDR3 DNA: TGCGCCAGCAGCTTGGAGGGACAGGGGGGAGGCGCTTTCTTT
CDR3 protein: CASSLEGQGGGAFF

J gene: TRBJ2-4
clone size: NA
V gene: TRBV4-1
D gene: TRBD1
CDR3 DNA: TGCGCCAGCAGCCAGGCCCCTGGGACAGGGCTGACCCCGGCCAAAAACATTCAGTACTTC
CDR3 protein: CASSQAPGTGLTPAKNIQYF

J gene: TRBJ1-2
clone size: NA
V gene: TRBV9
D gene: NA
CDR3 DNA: TGTGCCAGCAGCGCCCGGACATTCGTAAGTGGCTACACCTTC
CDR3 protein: CASSARTFVSGYTF

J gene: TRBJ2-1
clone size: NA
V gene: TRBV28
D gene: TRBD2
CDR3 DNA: TGTGCCAGCAGCACTAGGGGCGGGGGCTCCTACAATGAGCAGTTCTTC
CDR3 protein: CASSTRGGGSYNEQFF